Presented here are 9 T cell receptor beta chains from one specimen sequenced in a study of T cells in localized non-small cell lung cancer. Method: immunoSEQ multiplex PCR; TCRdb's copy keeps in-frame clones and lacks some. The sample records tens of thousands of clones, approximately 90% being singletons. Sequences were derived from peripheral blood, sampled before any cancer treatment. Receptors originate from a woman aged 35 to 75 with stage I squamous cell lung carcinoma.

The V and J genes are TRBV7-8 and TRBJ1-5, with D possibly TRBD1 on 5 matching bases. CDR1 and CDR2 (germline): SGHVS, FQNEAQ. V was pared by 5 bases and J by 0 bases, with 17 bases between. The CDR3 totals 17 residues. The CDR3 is CASSPTVGGYSNQPQHF. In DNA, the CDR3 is TGTGCCAGCAGCCCTACTGTGGGGGGATATAGCAATCAGCCCCAGCATTTT.

The CDR3, as DNA: TGCGCCAGCAGCTTAGCCATGACAGGGTCTGGAAACACCATATATTTT. Encoded protein: CASSLAMTGSGNTIYF. The rearrangement links TRBV5-1 to TRBJ1-3, with 7 bases aligning to TRBD1. The CDR3 is 16 residues long. V dropped 2 bases and J dropped 1; count of bases not matched to a gene: 6. Germline lookup yields CDR1 SGHRS and CDR2 YFSETQ. Complete variable domain (other parts from reference TRBV5-1 and TRBJ1-3): KAGVTQTPRYLIKTRGQQVTLSCSPISGHRSVSWYQQTPGQGLQFLFEYFSETQRNKGNFPGRFSGRQFSNSRSEMNVSTLELGDSALYLCASSLAMTGSGNTIYFGEGSWLTVV.

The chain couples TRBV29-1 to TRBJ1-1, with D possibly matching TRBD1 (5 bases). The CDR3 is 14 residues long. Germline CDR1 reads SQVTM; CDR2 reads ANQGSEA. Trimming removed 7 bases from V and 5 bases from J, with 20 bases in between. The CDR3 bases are TGCAGCGCCATCTCCGGGGGGGTAGGAACTGAAGCTTTCTTT. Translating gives CSAISGGVGTEAFF.

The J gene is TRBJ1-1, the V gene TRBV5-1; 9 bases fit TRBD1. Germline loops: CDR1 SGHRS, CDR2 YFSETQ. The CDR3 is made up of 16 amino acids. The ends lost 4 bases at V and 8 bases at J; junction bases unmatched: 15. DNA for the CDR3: TGCGCCAGCAGCCTGTATCAGATGGGACAGGGTGTCGAAGCTTTCTTT. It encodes CASSLYQMGQGVEAFF.

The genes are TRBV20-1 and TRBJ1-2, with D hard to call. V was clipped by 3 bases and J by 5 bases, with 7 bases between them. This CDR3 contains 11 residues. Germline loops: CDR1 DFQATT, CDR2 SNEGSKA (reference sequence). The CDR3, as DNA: TGCAGTGCTAGTATCGGATATGGCTACACCTTC. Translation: CSASIGYGYTF.

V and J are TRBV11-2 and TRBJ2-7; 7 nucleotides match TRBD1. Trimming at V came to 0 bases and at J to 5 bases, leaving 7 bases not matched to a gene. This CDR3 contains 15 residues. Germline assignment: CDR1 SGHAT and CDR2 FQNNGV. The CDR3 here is CASSLEGKGAHEQYF. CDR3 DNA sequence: TGTGCCAGCAGCTTAGAGGGTAAGGGGGCCCACGAGCAGTACTTC.

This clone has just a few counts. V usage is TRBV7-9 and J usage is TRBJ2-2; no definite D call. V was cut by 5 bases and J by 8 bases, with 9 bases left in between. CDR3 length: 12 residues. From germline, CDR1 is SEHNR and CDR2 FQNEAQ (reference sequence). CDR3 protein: CASSPLQGELFF. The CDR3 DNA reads TGTGCCAGCAGCCCTCTTCAAGGGGAGCTGTTTTTT.

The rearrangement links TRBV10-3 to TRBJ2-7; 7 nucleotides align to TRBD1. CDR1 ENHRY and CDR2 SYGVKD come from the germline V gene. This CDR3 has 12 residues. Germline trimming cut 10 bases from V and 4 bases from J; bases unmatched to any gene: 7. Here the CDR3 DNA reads TGTGCCAGCCTCCGGGACAGTTACGAGCAGTACTTC. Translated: CASLRDSYEQYF.

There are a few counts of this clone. This CDR3 is CASSKRTGLNYGYTF. CDR3 nucleotides: TGTGCCAGCAGCAAACGGACAGGGCTCAACTATGGCTACACCTTC. V is TRBV6-5 and J is TRBJ1-2; 8 bases fit TRBD1. V gave up 6 bases and J gave up 2 bases; unmatched junction bases: 8. CDR3 length equals 15 residues. In germline, CDR1 is MNHEY, CDR2 SVGAGI.